Here is one T cell receptor beta chain with its context. What it binds is not known. It was with a sample-barcoded 5' primer and a J-beta primer mix that a second PCR of roughly 7 to 12 cycles was run. A template-switch adaptor containing 12 random nucleotides labeled each cDNA molecule. TCRdb called the 5' RACE reads again in MiXCR, with one record for every CDR3 protein. The table lists hundreds of thousands of distinct CDR3 sequences, 53% of them singletons. The entry originates in a study of blood T cells in healthy people across ages. Study-level background: Capture via template switching afforded approximately one barcoded beta molecule per two T cells. General study points: In older individuals, TCR beta diversity per million T cells was lower, falling roughly linearly with age.

CDR3 length: 14 residues. Germline CDR1 and CDR2: SGDLS and YYNGEE. Trimming shortened V by 2 bases and J by 4 bases, and 10 bases separated the two germline ends. Individuals who donated were healthy Caucasians from Russia aged roughly 6 to 95. The sample taken for sequencing was blood. The chain uses TRBV9 and TRBJ1-5; tentatively, D is TRBD1 (5 bases). This clonotype was sampled from a man at least 80 years old in good health. The CDR3 DNA reads TGTGCCAGCAGCGTGGGGCAGTCTAATCAGCCCCAGCATTTT. It specifies CASSVGQSNQPQHF.